The clone carrying this T cell receptor beta chain was counted only a few times. Antigen: not known. This entry is derived from a study of OX40 agonist ivuxolimab in advanced cancers. Study at large: The treatment was a fully human IgG2 OX40 agonist, ivuxolimab. The dose-escalation group included hepatocellular carcinoma, melanoma, renal cell carcinoma and head and neck cancer.

Profiling relied on immunoSEQ multiplex PCR, and the TCRdb table lists in-frame clones only, not all of them. Of roughly 60,000 clones detected, around 93% appear once; the ten largest clones hold around 19%. General study results and limits: Relatively little clonal expansion, among the lowest observed, appeared in partial responders at 0.1-3.0 mg/kg. At 0.1 to 3.0 mg/kg and by week 6, CD4+ and CD8+ T cells in the blood had expanded clonally.

The CDR3 is 12 residues long. Germline V lookup: CDR1 MNHNS, CDR2 SASEGT. V was pared by 10 bases and J by 6 bases, with 15 bases between. The sample in question was CD4+ or CD8+ T cells sorted from blood, obtained in a trial of the OX40 agonist ivuxolimab. The receptor was isolated from an adult with an advanced solid tumor such as melanoma, head and neck, liver or kidney cancer. The rearrangement links TRBV6-1 to TRBJ1-2; a possible D gene is TRBD1 (5 bases). CDR3 nucleotides: TGTGCCATCGGAACCCCAGGGCATGGCTACACCTTC. This codes for CAIGTPGHGYTF.